The 30 T cell receptor beta chains below all came from one sample that was sequenced in a study of blood T cells in healthy people across ages. Alongside a J-beta primer mix, a sample-barcoded 5' primer served in a second PCR lasting about 6 to 11 cycles. TCRdb passed the 5' RACE reads through MiXCR, listing each CDR3 protein once. The top ten hold about 42% of the sample, which has more than 700,000 distinct CDR3 sequences, about 53% seen once. Sequencing was done on a sample of blood. The receptor source for this set is a man older than 75 in good health.

The rearrangement uses TRBV28 and TRBJ1-2, with D possibly matching TRBD1 (5 bases). V lost 2 bases and J lost 5, with 21 bases in between. CDR1 and CDR2 from the germline V gene are MDHEN and SYDVKM. The CDR3 has 17 residues. CDR3 sequence reads: CASSLTAPGKRLYGYTF. The CDR3 region has the DNA TGTGCCAGCAGTTTAACCGCCCCAGGGAAGAGGTTGTATGGCTACACCTTC.

Comment on this clonotype: The junction departs from the called germline gene at one end, perhaps through a read error. The rearrangement links TRBV20-1 to TRBJ1-1; D may be TRBD1 (6 bases). The CDR3 runs 15 residues. Germline CDR1 and CDR2: DFQATT and SNEGSKA (reference sequence). DNA of the CDR3: TGCAGTGCGATCAATCGACAGGTCGGGAGCACTAAAGCTTTCTTT. Amino acids: CSAINRQVGSTKAFF.

This chain joins TRBV7-9 and TRBJ2-2; 9 bases align to TRBD2. Germline values: CDR1 SEHNR, CDR2 FQNEAQ (reference sequence). J was trimmed by 6 bases and V by 2 bases; bases with no gene match: 7. The CDR3 covers 16 residues. CDR3 residues: CASSLSGAGGAGELFF. Written as DNA, the CDR3 is TGTGCCAGCAGCTTATCCGGAGCGGGAGGAGCCGGGGAGCTGTTTTTT.

The CDR3 DNA sequence: TGTGCCAGCAGTGGGGCCAGCTGGGGGGCGCAGGTCACAGATACGCAGTATTTT. Translation: CASSGASWGAQVTDTQYF. The chain links TRBV28 to TRBJ2-3; D is tentatively TRBD1 or TRBD2 (6 bases each). V lost 5 bases, J lost 2 bases, and 23 bases lay in between. The V gene's germline CDR1 is MDHEN and CDR2 SYDVKM. The CDR3 totals 18 residues. Full variable domain (outside the CDR3, taken from reference TRBV28 and TRBJ2-3): DVKVTQSSRYLVKRTGEKVFLECVQDMDHENMFWYRQDPGLGLRLIYFSYDVKMKEKGDIPEGYSVSREKKERFSLILESASTNQTSMYLCASSGASWGAQVTDTQYFGPGTRLTVL.

The chain carries TRBV7-3 and TRBJ2-1, with D possibly matching TRBD1 (5 bases). V dropped 2 bases and J dropped 5 bases, with 10 bases sitting between them. Per the germline V gene, CDR1 is SGHTA and CDR2 is FQGTGA. The CDR3 loop spans 14 amino acids. The CDR3 reads CASSLGAANNEQFF. DNA for the CDR3: TGTGCCAGCAGCTTAGGGGCCGCAAACAATGAGCAGTTCTTC.

This clonotype was observed many times. The J gene is TRBJ2-7, the V gene TRBV10-1; D may be TRBD2 (5 bases). The CDR3 loop spans 15 amino acids. The V end lost 6 bases, the J end lost 5 bases, and 20 bases lay between the germline ends. Germline V gene lookup returns CDR1 WNHNN and CDR2 SYGVQD (reference sequence). This CDR3 is CASRATLGLFDEQYF. CDR3 DNA sequence: TGCGCCAGCAGAGCAACCCTCGGACTGTTCGACGAGCAGTACTTC.

The chain is built from TRBV6-5 and TRBJ2-4; TRBD2 is a possible D gene (6 bases). The J call may be in error: the DNA end matches TRBJ2-7 better. The CDR3 sequence is 11 residues long. CDR1 MNHEY and CDR2 SVGAGI come from the germline V gene. Here the CDR3 reads CASSNGGEQYF. CDR3 coding DNA: TGTGCCAGCAGTAACGGGGGCGAGCAGTACTTC.

The chain has TRBV12-3 or TRBV12-4 and TRBJ2-1; 9 positions match TRBD1. Trimming at V came to 6 bases and at J to 1 base, leaving 4 bases not matched to a gene. The CDR3 runs to 15 residues. In DNA form, the CDR3 reads TGTGCCAGCAGAACAGGGGGCAGATCCTACAATGAGCAGTTCTTC. Translating it yields CASRTGGRSYNEQFF.

The genes are TRBV7-2 and TRBJ1-2, with D maybe TRBD1 (5 bases). CDR1 is SGHTA and CDR2 is FQGNSA in the germline V gene. The CDR3 totals 16 residues. The germline V and J ends were trimmed by 4 bases and 1 base, with 16 bases remaining between them. CDR3: CASSWTQWGGNYGYTF. The CDR3 bases are TGTGCCAGCAGCTGGACACAGTGGGGGGGTAACTATGGCTACACCTTC.

This clonotype occurred a few times. The rearrangement joins TRBV13 to TRBJ2-3; D perhaps matches TRBD2 (5 bases). Trimming took 4 bases from V and 2 from J, leaving 22 bases between them. Germline V gene data show CDR1 as PRHDT and CDR2 as FYEKMQ (reference sequence). The CDR3 length is 18 residues. The CDR3 bases are TGTGCCAGCAGCTCTTTTAAGCTACTAGAGCCGTACACAGATACGCAGTATTTT. Amino acids: CASSSFKLLEPYTDTQYF. Filled out from reference TRBV13 and TRBJ2-3, the complete variable domain reads AAGVIQSPRHLIKEKRETATLKCYPIPRHDTVYWYQQGPGQDPQFLISFYEKMQSDKGSIPDRFSAQQFSDYHSELNMSSLELGDSALYFCASSSFKLLEPYTDTQYFGPGTRLTVL.

The chain links TRBV12-3 or TRBV12-4 to TRBJ2-5; 9 nucleotides align to TRBD1. The CDR3 spans 16 residues. The V gene end was trimmed by 6 bases and the J gene end by 1 base; junction bases not matched to a gene: 9. The DNA of the CDR3 is TGTGCCAGCAGCTCCGGGACAGGGACCTCCCAAGAGACCCAGTACTTC. It encodes CASSSGTGTSQETQYF.

The chain links TRBV5-1 to TRBJ1-4; possible D gene TRBD1, 5 bases. The CDR3 spans 16 residues. Germline loops: CDR1 SGHRS, CDR2 YFSETQ. V shed 0 bases and J shed 0 bases, with 9 bases lying between them. Here the CDR3 DNA reads TGCGCCAGCAGCTTGGCGCCGACAGCAACTAATGAAAAACTGTTTTTT. Translated, it gives CASSLAPTATNEKLFF.

This clonotype was seen a single time. The chain joins TRBV9 to TRBJ1-1; maybe TRBD1 (6 bases). Trimming took 3 bases from V and 0 from J, leaving 21 bases between them. Germline CDR1 SGDLS, CDR2 YYNGEE. The length of the CDR3 is 18 residues. The CDR3 reads CASSARGGGPIVNTEAFF. In nucleotides, the CDR3 is TGTGCCAGCAGCGCCCGCGGTGGGGGGCCCATCGTGAACACTGAAGCTTTCTTT. Full variable domain (remainder filled in from reference TRBV9 and TRBJ1-1): DSGVTQTPKHLITATGQRVTLRCSPRSGDLSVYWYQQSLDQGLQFLIQYYNGEERAKGNILERFSAQQFPDLHSELNLSSLELGDSALYFCASSARGGGPIVNTEAFFGQGTRLTVV.

This chain joins TRBV7-2 and TRBJ2-7; no clear D. The CDR3 contains 15 residues. Germline V gene data show CDR1 as SGHTA and CDR2 as FQGNSA. V was trimmed by 2 bases and J by 5 bases, leaving 16 bases between them. CDR3: CASSLLTVSAHEQYF. Here the CDR3 DNA reads TGTGCCAGCAGCTTACTTACCGTTTCCGCCCACGAGCAGTACTTC.

J is TRBJ1-2 and V is TRBV20-1, with D unresolved. From germline, CDR1 is DFQATT and CDR2 SNEGSKA (reference sequence). Trimming cost V 4 bases and J 7 bases, with 25 bases left between them. The CDR3 consists of 16 residues. Written as DNA, the CDR3 is TGCAGTGCTACAAGAGACGATGTGGGAGGGCCGAGTGGCTACACCTTC. Translating gives CSATRDDVGGPSGYTF.

The chain carries TRBV6-5 and TRBJ2-1; weak D call: TRBD2 (6 bases). Deletions cut 2 bases from V and 0 bases from J, with 8 bases between. The CDR3 loop spans 15 amino acids. Germline V gene sequence: CDR1 MNHEY, CDR2 SVGAGI. CDR3 in amino acids: CASSYAGSSYNEQFF. The CDR3, as DNA: TGTGCCAGCAGTTACGCGGGGAGCTCCTACAATGAGCAGTTCTTC.

The chain couples TRBV6-5 to TRBJ1-2; a possible D gene is TRBD1 (5 bases). The germline V gene has CDR1 MNHEY and CDR2 SVGAGI. With 2 bases removed from V and 3 bases from J, the gap between germline ends came to 13 bases. The CDR3 length is 15 residues. This chain's CDR3 is CASSYEDRGDYGYTF. In nucleotides, the CDR3 is TGTGCCAGCAGTTACGAGGATAGGGGCGACTATGGCTACACCTTC.

The chain carries TRBV20-1 and TRBJ2-1; D possibly corresponds to TRBD2 (5 bases). The CDR3 consists of 15 residues. Per germline, CDR1 DFQATT and CDR2 SNEGSKA (reference sequence). V was pared by 4 bases and J by 4 bases, with 17 bases between. CDR3 bases: TGCAGTGCTAAAAGAGGGAAGGACTTATACAATGAGCAGTTCTTC. Residues: CSAKRGKDLYNEQFF.

This clonotype was seen ten or more times. The V and J genes are TRBV9 and TRBJ2-3; D call uncertain. Germline V lookup: CDR1 SGDLS, CDR2 YYNGEE. This CDR3 has 11 residues. V shed 4 bases and J shed 2 bases, with 2 bases lying between them. The CDR3 loop reads CASSYTDTQYF. In DNA form, the CDR3 reads TGTGCCAGCAGCTACACAGATACGCAGTATTTT.

The chain couples TRBV29-1 to TRBJ1-1; no reliable D call. V was pared by 6 bases and J by 2 bases, with 10 bases between. The CDR3 extends over 12 amino acids. Germline values: CDR1 SQVTM, CDR2 ANQGSEA. The CDR3 loop reads CSVAKRNTEAFF. CDR3 DNA: TGCAGCGTCGCGAAAAGAAACACTGAAGCTTTCTTT. Complete variable domain (other parts from reference TRBV29-1 and TRBJ1-1): SAVISQKPSRDICQRGTSLTIQCQVDSQVTMMFWYRQQPGQSLTLIATANQGSEATYESGFVIDKFPISRPNLTFSTLTVSNMSPEDSSIYLCSVAKRNTEAFFGQGTRLTVV.

This clonotype was found a few times. The chain combines TRBV18 with TRBJ2-5; 7 nucleotides align to TRBD2. CDR3 length: 15 amino acids. Trimming at V came to 3 bases and at J to 2 bases, leaving 6 bases not matched to a gene. The V gene's germline CDR1 is KGHSH and CDR2 LQKENI. The CDR3, as DNA: TGTGCCAGCTCACCTGGGCGGGAGAGACAAGAGACCCAGTACTTC. This encodes CASSPGRERQETQYF. Filled out from reference TRBV18 and TRBJ2-5, the complete variable domain reads NAGVMQNPRHLVRRRGQEARLRCSPMKGHSHVYWYRQLPEEGLKFMVYLQKENIIDESGMPKERFSAEFPKEGPSILRIQQVVRGDSAAYFCASSPGRERQETQYFGPGTRLLVL.

This clonotype has just a few counts. The chain employs TRBV2 and TRBJ2-1; D may be TRBD2 (6 bases). CDR1 is SNHLY, CDR2 FYNNEI, per germline. The CDR3 runs to 12 residues. Trimming removed 7 bases at V and 12 bases at J, with 16 bases between. The CDR3 nucleotides are TGTGCCAGCATTCCCTCCGGGAGTAGGCAGTTCTTC. Translation: CASIPSGSRQFF.

This chain uses TRBV20-1 with TRBJ2-1; 14 bases are a match to TRBD2. This CDR3 spans 17 amino acids. V shed 2 bases and J 7 bases; nucleotides not matched to a gene: 10. Per the germline V gene, CDR1 is DFQATT and CDR2 is SNEGSKA (reference sequence). The CDR3 loop is CSARNRGLAGVVNEQFF. For the CDR3, the DNA is TGCAGTGCTAGAAATAGGGGACTAGCGGGAGTGGTGAATGAGCAGTTCTTC.

This clonotype appeared a single time. The genes are TRBV5-1 and TRBJ2-6; possible D gene TRBD2, 8 bases. This CDR3 has 16 residues. V was pared by 6 bases and J by 1 base, with 14 bases between. The germline V gene encodes CDR1 SGHRS and CDR2 YFSETQ. Written as DNA, the CDR3 is TGCGCCAGCACCCGGGAGGGGGCGTCTGGGGCCAACGTCCTGACTTTC. Its protein is CASTREGASGANVLTF.

The V and J genes are TRBV24-1 and TRBJ2-1; possible D gene TRBD2, 6 bases. Looked up from germline, CDR1 is KGHDR and CDR2 is SFDVKD. The germline V and J ends were trimmed by 4 bases and 12 bases, with 15 bases remaining between them. This CDR3 has 13 residues. CDR3 region: CATSEASGVGQFF. CDR3 in DNA: TGTGCCACCAGTGAAGCCTCGGGGGTGGGGCAGTTCTTC.

This clonotype has more than one count but fewer than ten. The gene calls are TRBV28 and TRBJ2-1; the match to TRBD2 covers 8 bases. J lost 6 bases, V lost 8 bases, and 6 bases had no gene match. Germline V gene sequence: CDR1 MDHEN, CDR2 SYDVKM. This CDR3 spans 13 amino acids. As DNA, the CDR3 is TGTGCCAGCCTTAGCGGGATGGGCAATGAGCAGTTCTTC. Translated: CASLSGMGNEQFF.

The chain recombines TRBV5-1 with TRBJ2-7; possible D gene TRBD2, 7 bases. CDR3 length equals 18 residues. The V gene lost 4 bases and the J gene lost 1 base, with 24 bases spanning the gap. The germline V gene has CDR1 SGHRS and CDR2 YFSETQ. The CDR3 loop reads CASSRWGPGTTQSYEQYF. For the CDR3, the DNA is TGCGCCAGCAGCCGTTGGGGGCCCGGGACTACCCAATCCTACGAGCAGTACTTC. Full variable domain (missing parts from reference TRBV5-1 and TRBJ2-7): KAGVTQTPRYLIKTRGQQVTLSCSPISGHRSVSWYQQTPGQGLQFLFEYFSETQRNKGNFPGRFSGRQFSNSRSEMNVSTLELGDSALYLCASSRWGPGTTQSYEQYFGPGTRLTVT.

This clonotype was seen a few times. The V call is TRBV20-1, the J call TRBJ1-1; TRBD1 is a possible D gene (5 bases). The V gene lost 5 bases and the J gene lost 7 bases, with 14 bases spanning the gap. In germline, CDR1 is DFQATT, CDR2 SNEGSKA (reference sequence). The CDR3 covers 12 residues. The CDR3 sequence: CSAVPGTNEAFF. CDR3 bases: TGCAGTGCTGTGCCCGGGACGAATGAAGCTTTCTTT.

The chain has TRBV7-2 and TRBJ2-7; 8 positions agree with TRBD2. The ends lost 6 bases at V and 5 bases at J; junction bases unmatched: 6. The CDR3 consists of 13 residues. Germline CDR1 SGHTA, CDR2 FQGNSA. The CDR3 DNA is TGTGCCAGCAGGGCCGGGAGGGTCGACGAGCAGTACTTC. Its protein is CASRAGRVDEQYF.

The chain carries TRBV6-5 and TRBJ2-1; TRBD2 matches at 11 bases. Trimming removed 0 bases from V and 8 bases from J; junction bases left unmatched: 9. Germline CDR1 and CDR2: MNHEY and SVGAGI. CDR3 size: 17 residues. CDR3 sequence reads: CASSYSNGLAGGDEQFF. The DNA of the CDR3 is TGTGCCAGCAGTTACTCGAATGGTCTAGCGGGAGGCGATGAGCAGTTCTTC.